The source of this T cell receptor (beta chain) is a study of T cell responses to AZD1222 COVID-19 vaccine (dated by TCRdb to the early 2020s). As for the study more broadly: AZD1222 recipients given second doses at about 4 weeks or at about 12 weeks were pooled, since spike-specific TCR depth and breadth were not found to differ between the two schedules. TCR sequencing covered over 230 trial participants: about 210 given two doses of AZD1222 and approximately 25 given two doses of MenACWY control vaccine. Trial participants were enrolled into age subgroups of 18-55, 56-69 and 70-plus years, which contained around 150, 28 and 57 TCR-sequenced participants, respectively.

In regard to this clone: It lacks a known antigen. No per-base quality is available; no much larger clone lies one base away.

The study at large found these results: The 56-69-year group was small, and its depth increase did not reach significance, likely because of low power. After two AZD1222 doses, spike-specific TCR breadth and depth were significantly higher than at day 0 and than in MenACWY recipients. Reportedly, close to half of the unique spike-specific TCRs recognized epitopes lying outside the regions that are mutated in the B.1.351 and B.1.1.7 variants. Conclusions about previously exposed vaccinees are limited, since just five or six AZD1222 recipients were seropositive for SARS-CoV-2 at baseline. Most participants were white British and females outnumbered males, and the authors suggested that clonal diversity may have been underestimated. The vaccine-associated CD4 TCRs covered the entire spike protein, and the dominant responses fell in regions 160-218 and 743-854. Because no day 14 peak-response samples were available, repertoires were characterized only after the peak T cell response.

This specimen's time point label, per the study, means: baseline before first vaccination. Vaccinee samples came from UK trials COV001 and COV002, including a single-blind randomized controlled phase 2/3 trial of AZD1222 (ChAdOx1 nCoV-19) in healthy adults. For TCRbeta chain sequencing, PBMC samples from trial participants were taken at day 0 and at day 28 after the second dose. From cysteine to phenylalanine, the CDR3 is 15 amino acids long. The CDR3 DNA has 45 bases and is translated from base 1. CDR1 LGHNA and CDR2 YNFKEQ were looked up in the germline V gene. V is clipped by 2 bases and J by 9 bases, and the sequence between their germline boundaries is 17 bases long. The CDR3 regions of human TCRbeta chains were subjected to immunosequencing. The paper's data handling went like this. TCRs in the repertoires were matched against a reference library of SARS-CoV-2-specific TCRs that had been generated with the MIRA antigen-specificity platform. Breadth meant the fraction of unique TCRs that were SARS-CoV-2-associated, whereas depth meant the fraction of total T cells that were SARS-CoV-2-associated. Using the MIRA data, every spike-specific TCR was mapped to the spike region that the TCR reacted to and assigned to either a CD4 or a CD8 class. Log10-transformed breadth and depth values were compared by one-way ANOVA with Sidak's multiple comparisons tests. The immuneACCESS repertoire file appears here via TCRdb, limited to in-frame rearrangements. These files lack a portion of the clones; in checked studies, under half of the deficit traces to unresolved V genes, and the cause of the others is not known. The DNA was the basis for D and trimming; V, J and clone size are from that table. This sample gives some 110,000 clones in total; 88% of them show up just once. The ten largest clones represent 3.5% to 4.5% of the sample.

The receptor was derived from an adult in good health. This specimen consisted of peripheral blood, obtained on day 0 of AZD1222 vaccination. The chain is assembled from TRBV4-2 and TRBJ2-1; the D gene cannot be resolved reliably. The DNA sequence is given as TGTGCCAGCAGCCAACAGAACGTTCGACGCGGTGAGCAGTTCTTC. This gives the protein CASSQQNVRRGEQFF.